This T cell receptor beta chain originates from a study of beta chain features in type 1 diabetes. Study details: Cell yields, gender and age were comparable in patients and healthy donors. Study-wide results and caveats: There was a moderate but significant shortening of TCRB CDR3s in all four CD4+ subsets of Type 1 diabetes patients. Junctions at VDJ sites from type 1 diabetes patients had fewer insertions and more deletions. Whether TCRB rearrangement is influenced by HLA type was left unresolved in this analysis. Sequencing from cDNA could over-represent high-TCR-expressing cells.

Points on this clone: Antigen: not known.

The CDR3 has 13 residues. Germline V gives CDR1 SGDLS, CDR2 YYNGEE. Sequencing targeted expressed TCRB transcripts, as all isolated RNA had been reverse transcribed. Clones were sequenced by immunoSEQ multiplex PCR, and TCRdb holds only the in-frame ones, with some missing. The table includes a few hundred thousand clones, about 13% detected once. This clonotype was sampled from a young woman with type 1 diabetes. The material sequenced was naive CD4+ T cells from blood. J is TRBJ2-7 and V is TRBV9, with 7 bases identical to TRBD1. The end of the DNA is better explained by TRBJ2-1, so the J call may be wrong. This chain's CDR3 is CASSLGAGGEQFF. As DNA, the CDR3 is TGTGCCAGCTCCCTCGGGGCAGGGGGTGAGCAGTTCTTC.